This TCR beta chain comes out of a study of neoadjuvant anti-PD-1 for oral cavity cancer. Study-wide results and caveats: Higher pretreatment Treg/Th17 ratios tracked higher pretreatment blood clonality.

Time point: after neoadjuvant nivolumab, at surgical resection. Stage II-IVA oral cavity squamous cell carcinoma was new and untreated by systemic or radiation therapy. This clone appeared a few times. Antigen unknown. The ends were cut back, 1 base at V and 6 bases at J, with 15 bases in the middle. Germline V CDR1 and CDR2: LGHNA, YSLEER. This CDR3 contains 15 residues. Sequencing used immunoSEQ multiplex PCR; TCRdb keeps in-frame clones, though not all of them. There are 33,000 or so clones in the sample; about 80% occur only once, and around 3.1% lies in the top ten. The source material was PBMCs, sampled after nivolumab (anti-PD-1) treatment. The receptor comes from a person between 40 and 80 years old with oral cavity squamous cell carcinoma. The V and J genes are TRBV4-3 and TRBJ1-2; tentative D call: TRBD1 (5 bases). The CDR3 DNA is TGCGCCAGCAGCCAAGTCCAGGGTAATTTGGATGGCTACACCTTC. Translation gives CASSQVQGNLDGYTF.